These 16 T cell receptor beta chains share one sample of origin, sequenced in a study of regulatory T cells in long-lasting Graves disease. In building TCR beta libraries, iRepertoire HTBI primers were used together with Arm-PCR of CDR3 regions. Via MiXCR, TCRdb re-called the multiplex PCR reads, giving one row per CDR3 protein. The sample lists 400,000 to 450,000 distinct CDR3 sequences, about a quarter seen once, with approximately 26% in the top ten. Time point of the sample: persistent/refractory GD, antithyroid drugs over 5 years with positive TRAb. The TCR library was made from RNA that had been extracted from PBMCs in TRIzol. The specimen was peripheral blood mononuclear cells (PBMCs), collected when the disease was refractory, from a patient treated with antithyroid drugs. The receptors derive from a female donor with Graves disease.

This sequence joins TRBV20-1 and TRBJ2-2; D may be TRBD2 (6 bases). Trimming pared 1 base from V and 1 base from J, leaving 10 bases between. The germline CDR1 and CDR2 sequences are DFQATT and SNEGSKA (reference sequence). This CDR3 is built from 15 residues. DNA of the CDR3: TGCAGTGCTAGAGGACTAGAGTGGAACACCGGGGAGCTGTTTTTT. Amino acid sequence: CSARGLEWNTGELFF.

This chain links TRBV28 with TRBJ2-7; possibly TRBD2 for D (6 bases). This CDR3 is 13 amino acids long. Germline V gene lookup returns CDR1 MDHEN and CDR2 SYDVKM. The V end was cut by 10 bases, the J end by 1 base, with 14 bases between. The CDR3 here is CAIHGSGSYEQYF. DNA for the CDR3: TGTGCCATCCACGGTAGCGGTTCCTACGAGCAGTACTTC.

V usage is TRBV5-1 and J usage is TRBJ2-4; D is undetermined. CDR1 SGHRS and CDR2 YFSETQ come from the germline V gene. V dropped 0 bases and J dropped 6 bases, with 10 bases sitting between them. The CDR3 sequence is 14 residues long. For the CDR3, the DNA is TGCGCCAGCAGCTTGGGGGCAGAGGCAAACATTCAGTACTTC. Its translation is CASSLGAEANIQYF.

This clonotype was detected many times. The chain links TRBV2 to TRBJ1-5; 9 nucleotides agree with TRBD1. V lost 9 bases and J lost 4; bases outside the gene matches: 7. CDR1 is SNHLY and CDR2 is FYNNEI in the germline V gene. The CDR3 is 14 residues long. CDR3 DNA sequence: TGTGCCAGTTTGGGGGACAGGGCTAATCAGCCCCAGCATTTT. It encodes CASLGDRANQPQHF.

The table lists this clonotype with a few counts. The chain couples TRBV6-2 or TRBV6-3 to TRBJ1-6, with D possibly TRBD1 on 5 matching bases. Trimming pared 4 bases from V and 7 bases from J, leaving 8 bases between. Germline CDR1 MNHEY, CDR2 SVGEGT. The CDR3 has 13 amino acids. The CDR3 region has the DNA TGTGCCAGCAGTTCGCAGGGAAATTCACCCCTCCACTTT. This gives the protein CASSSQGNSPLHF.

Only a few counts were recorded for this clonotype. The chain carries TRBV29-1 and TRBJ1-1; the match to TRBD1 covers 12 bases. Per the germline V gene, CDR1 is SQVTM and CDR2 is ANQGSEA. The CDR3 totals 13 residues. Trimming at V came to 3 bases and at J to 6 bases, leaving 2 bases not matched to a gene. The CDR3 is CSVEGQGASEAFF. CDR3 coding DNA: TGCAGCGTTGAGGGACAGGGGGCCTCTGAAGCTTTCTTT.

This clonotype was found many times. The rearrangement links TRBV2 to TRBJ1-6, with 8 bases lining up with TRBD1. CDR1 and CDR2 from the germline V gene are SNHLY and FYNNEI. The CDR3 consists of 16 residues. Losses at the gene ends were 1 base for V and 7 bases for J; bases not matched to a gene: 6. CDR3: CASSEEGGQANSPLHF. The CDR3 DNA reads TGTGCCAGCAGTGAAGAGGGGGGACAGGCGAATTCACCCCTCCACTTT.

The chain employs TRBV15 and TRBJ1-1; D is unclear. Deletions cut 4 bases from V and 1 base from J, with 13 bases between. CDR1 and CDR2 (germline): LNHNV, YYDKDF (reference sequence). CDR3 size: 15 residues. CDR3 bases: TGTGCCACCAGCAAACGGGTGACCAAGAACACTGAAGCTTTCTTT. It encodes CATSKRVTKNTEAFF.

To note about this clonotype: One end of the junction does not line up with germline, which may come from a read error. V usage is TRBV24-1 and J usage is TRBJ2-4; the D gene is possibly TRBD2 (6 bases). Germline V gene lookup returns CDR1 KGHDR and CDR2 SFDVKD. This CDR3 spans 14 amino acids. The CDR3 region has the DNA TGTGTCACCAGTGGTGCGGGGGCCAAAAACATTCAGTACTTC. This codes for CVTSGAGAKNIQYF.

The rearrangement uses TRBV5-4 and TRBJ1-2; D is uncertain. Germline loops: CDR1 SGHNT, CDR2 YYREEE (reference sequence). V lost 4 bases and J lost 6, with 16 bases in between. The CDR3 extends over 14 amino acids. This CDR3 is CASSVKTGPDGYTF. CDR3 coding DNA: TGTGCCAGCAGCGTTAAGACCGGGCCAGATGGCTACACCTTC.

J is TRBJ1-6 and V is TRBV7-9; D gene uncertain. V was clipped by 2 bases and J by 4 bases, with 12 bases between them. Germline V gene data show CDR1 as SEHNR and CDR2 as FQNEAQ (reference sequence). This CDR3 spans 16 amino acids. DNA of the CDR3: TGTGCCAGCAGCTTACGGCAGGAGTTTTATAATTCACCCCTCCACTTT. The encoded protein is CASSLRQEFYNSPLHF.

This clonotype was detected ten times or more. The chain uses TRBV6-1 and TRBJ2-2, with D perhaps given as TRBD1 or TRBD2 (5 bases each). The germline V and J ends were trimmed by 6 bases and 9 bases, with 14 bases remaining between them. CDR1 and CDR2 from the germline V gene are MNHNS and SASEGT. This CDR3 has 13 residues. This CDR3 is CASSDSWDRELFF. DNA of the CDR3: TGTGCCAGCAGCGACAGTTGGGACCGGGAGCTGTTTTTT.

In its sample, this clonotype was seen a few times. This CDR3 is CSVEDPRDRAYEQYF. The CDR3 DNA follows: TGCAGCGTTGAAGATCCTCGGGACAGGGCCTACGAGCAGTACTTC. The genes are TRBV29-1 and TRBJ2-7; 9 bases map to TRBD1. With 0 bases clipped from V and 2 bases from J, the junction kept 5 bases outside the gene matches. Germline V lookup: CDR1 SQVTM, CDR2 ANQGSEA. The length of the CDR3 is 15 residues.

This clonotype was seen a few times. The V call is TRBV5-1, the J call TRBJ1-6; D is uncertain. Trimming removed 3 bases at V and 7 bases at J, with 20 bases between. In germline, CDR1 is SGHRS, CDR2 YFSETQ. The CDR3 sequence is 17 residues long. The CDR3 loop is CASSSLPLPGQNSPLHF. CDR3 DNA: TGCGCCAGCAGCTCGTTGCCCCTCCCGGGCCAGAATTCACCCCTCCACTTT.

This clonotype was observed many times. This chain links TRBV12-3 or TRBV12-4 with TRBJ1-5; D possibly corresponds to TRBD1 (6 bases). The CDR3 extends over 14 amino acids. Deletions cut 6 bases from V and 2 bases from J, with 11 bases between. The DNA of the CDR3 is TGTGCCAGCAGCCACAGGGAGGGCAATCAGCCCCAGCATTTT. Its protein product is CASSHREGNQPQHF.

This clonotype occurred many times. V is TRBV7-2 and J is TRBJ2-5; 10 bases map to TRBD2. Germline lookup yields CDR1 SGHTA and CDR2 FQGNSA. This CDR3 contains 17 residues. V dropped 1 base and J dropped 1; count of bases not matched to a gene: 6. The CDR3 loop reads CASSLGPSGRGQETQYF. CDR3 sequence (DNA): TGTGCCAGCAGCTTAGGACCCAGCGGGAGGGGCCAAGAGACCCAGTACTTC.